Below, one T cell receptor beta chain is given with its context. Its antigen is not identified. The sample originates from a study of T-cell reconstitution after alpha-beta-depleted transplantation in children. General study points: When one year had passed after transplant, most T-cell counts and diversity came from newly produced T cells.

CDR1 is SGDLS and CDR2 is YYNGEE in the germline V gene. This CDR3 spans 14 amino acids. V was trimmed by 6 bases and J by 5 bases, leaving 16 bases between them. Construction of the TCRbeta library involved unique molecular identifiers. TCRdb processed the PCR reads anew with MiXCR; each CDR3 protein has one entry. This table has hundreds of thousands of distinct CDR3 sequences, 16% appearing once. The rearrangement uses TRBV9 and TRBJ2-3; TRBD1 might be the D (6 bases). The TCR was taken from a male patient younger than 18 who had a stem cell transplant for acute lymphoblastic leukemia, so the T cells may come from the graft donor. The material sequenced was PBMCs, mostly from graft donor cells, taken 360 days after TCRalphabeta/CD19-depleted stem cell transplant. The CDR3 reads CASTLGAREDTQYF. CDR3 DNA sequence: TGTGCCAGCACCCTGGGGGCCCGGGAAGATACGCAGTATTTT.